These 18 T cell receptor beta chains were all obtained from the same sample, sequenced in a study of T cell responses to AZD1222 COVID-19 vaccine. Assay used: immunoSEQ multiplex PCR; TCRdb lists only in-frame clones, some missing. The sample has around 78,000 clones, about nine tenths seen once. The source was peripheral blood, collected on day 0 of AZD1222 vaccination. These receptors came from an adult in good health.

This sequence joins TRBV27 and TRBJ2-2; D ambiguous. The CDR3 contains 15 residues. Germline V gene lookup returns CDR1 MNHEY and CDR2 SMNVEV (reference sequence). V dropped 0 bases and J dropped 2 bases, with 7 bases sitting between them. CDR3 residues: CASSLSALNTGELFF. CDR3 sequence (DNA): TGTGCCAGCAGTTTATCTGCTCTAAACACCGGGGAGCTGTTTTTT.

This clone was observed a single time. The chain joins TRBV20-1 to TRBJ2-5; TRBD2 agrees at 7 bases. This CDR3 has 12 amino acids. J was trimmed by 5 bases and V by 3 bases; bases with no gene match: 3. CDR1 and CDR2 from the germline V gene are DFQATT and SNEGSKA (reference sequence). The CDR3 reads CSASGREETQYF. The CDR3 bases are TGCAGTGCTAGTGGGAGGGAGGAGACCCAGTACTTC.

This clone has just a few counts. CDR3 residues: CASSFGTGDSPLHF. The CDR3 DNA reads TGTGCCAGCAGCTTCGGGACAGGTGATTCACCCCTCCACTTT. The genes are TRBV7-8 and TRBJ1-6, with TRBD1 identical over 8 bases. The CDR3 runs to 14 residues. Germline CDR1 is SGHVS and CDR2 is FQNEAQ. Trimming took 3 bases from V and 8 from J; bases not matched to a gene: 3. Full variable domain (remainder filled in from reference TRBV7-8 and TRBJ1-6): GAGVSQSPRYKVAKRGQDVALRCDPISGHVSLFWYQQALGQGPEFLTYFQNEAQLDKSGLPSDRFFAERPEGSVSTLKIQRTQQEDSAVYLCASSFGTGDSPLHFGNGTRLTVT.

The CDR3 spells CASSYSRLMNTEAFF. The CDR3 DNA reads TGTGCCAGCAGTTATTCAAGACTCATGAACACTGAAGCTTTCTTT. The V gene is TRBV6-2 or TRBV6-3, the J gene TRBJ1-1; D is unresolved. This CDR3 contains 15 residues. V lost 3 bases and J lost 0, with 11 bases in between. Germline CDR1 and CDR2: MNHEY and SVGEGT.

This chain uses TRBV19 with TRBJ1-1; 9 nucleotides align to TRBD1. Germline CDR1 LNHDA, CDR2 SQIVND (reference sequence). Unmatched junction bases numbered 4, after V lost 4 bases and J lost 4 bases. This CDR3 region has 14 residues. This CDR3 reads CASSTTGGGTEAFF. DNA of the CDR3: TGTGCCAGTAGTACAACAGGGGGCGGCACTGAAGCTTTCTTT.

This chain uses TRBV12-3 or TRBV12-4 with TRBJ1-6; no definite D call. Trimming left V 5 bases short and J 10 bases short, with 9 bases between. The CDR3 contains 12 residues. The CDR3 DNA sequence: TGTGCCAGCAGTGTCCCCAAGTCACCCCTCCACTTT. It yields the protein CASSVPKSPLHF.

The chain joins TRBV6-2 or TRBV6-3 to TRBJ1-5, with 7 bases aligning to TRBD1. J gave up 2 bases and V 2 bases, and 0 bases lay outside the gene matches. In germline, CDR1 is MNHEY, CDR2 SVGEGT. This CDR3 has 14 residues. In DNA form, the CDR3 reads TGTGCCAGCAGTTACGACAGGGGCAATCAGCCCCAGCATTTT. This sequence encodes CASSYDRGNQPQHF.

The V gene is TRBV9, the J gene TRBJ2-7; D possibly corresponds to TRBD1 (5 bases). This CDR3 region has 15 residues. Germline loops: CDR1 SGDLS, CDR2 YYNGEE. The V and J ends lost 0 bases and 3 bases respectively, with 13 bases between them. The CDR3 is CASSVGAQGGYEQYF. The CDR3 DNA follows: TGTGCCAGCAGCGTAGGGGCGCAGGGTGGCTACGAGCAGTACTTC.

The chain joins TRBV28 to TRBJ2-3, with D possibly TRBD1 on 5 matching bases. The CDR3 is 13 amino acids. The germline V and J ends were trimmed by 7 bases and 2 bases, with 10 bases remaining between them. Germline V gene sequence: CDR1 MDHEN, CDR2 SYDVKM. The CDR3 protein is CASTDTHTDTQYF. The CDR3 nucleotides read TGTGCCAGCACGGACACCCACACAGATACGCAGTATTTT.

This rearrangement joins TRBV19 to TRBJ1-1, with 8 bases fitting TRBD1. Per germline, CDR1 LNHDA and CDR2 SQIVND (reference sequence). The length of the CDR3 is 17 residues. The junction had 11 bases not matched to a gene; V was cut back by 4 bases and J by 1 base. The CDR3 region is CASSKGQAADGNTEAFF. In nucleotides, the CDR3 is TGTGCCAGTAGTAAGGGACAGGCGGCGGACGGGAACACTGAAGCTTTCTTT.

This rearrangement joins TRBV7-9 to TRBJ1-2; tentatively, D is TRBD1 (6 bases). V was shortened by 3 bases and J by 1 base, with 12 bases between the two germline ends. The CDR3 has 15 amino acids. Germline V gives CDR1 SEHNR, CDR2 FQNEAQ (reference sequence). The CDR3 protein is CASSFGQLNNYGYTF. CDR3 DNA sequence: TGTGCCAGCAGCTTCGGACAGCTGAATAACTATGGCTACACCTTC. The whole variable domain, filled in from reference TRBV7-9 and TRBJ1-2, reads DTGVSQNPRHKITKRGQNVTFRCDPISEHNRLYWYRQTLGQGPEFLTYFQNEAQLEKSRLLSDRFSAERPKGSFSTLEIQRTEQGDSAMYLCASSFGQLNNYGYTFGSGTRLTVV.

J is TRBJ1-4 and V is TRBV9, with 8 bases that match TRBD1. Germline values: CDR1 SGDLS, CDR2 YYNGEE. After removal of 3 bases from V and 7 bases from J, the junction contained 8 bases not matched to a gene. CDR3 length equals 15 residues. The CDR3 nucleotides are TGTGCCAGCAGCGGAACTACAGGGGGACCTGAAAAACTGTTTTTT. Encoded protein: CASSGTTGGPEKLFF.

The CDR3 is CASNEGYLTEAFF. In DNA, the CDR3 is TGTGCCAGTAATGAGGGTTACCTCACTGAAGCTTTCTTT. The rearrangement uses TRBV19 and TRBJ1-1; no clear D. Per the germline V gene, CDR1 is LNHDA and CDR2 is SQIVND (reference sequence). CDR3 length: 13 residues. V dropped 7 bases and J dropped 4 bases, with 13 bases sitting between them.

The chain recombines TRBV30 with TRBJ1-1, with D hard to call. The ends were cut back, 0 bases at V and 0 bases at J, with 14 bases in the middle. This CDR3 is 16 amino acids long. CDR1 is GTSNPN and CDR2 is SVGIG in the germline V gene (reference sequence). The CDR3 DNA is TGTGCCTGGAGTGTAGGTATCGGCGAGCTGAACACTGAAGCTTTCTTT. Encoded protein: CAWSVGIGELNTEAFF.

V usage is TRBV7-2 and J usage is TRBJ2-2; 12 nucleotides align to TRBD2. The CDR3 has 14 amino acids. The V segment lost 5 bases and the J segment 5 bases; nucleotides outside the gene matches: 0. Germline CDR1 SGHTA, CDR2 FQGNSA. This CDR3 is CASSGTSGTGELFF. The CDR3 DNA reads as TGTGCCAGCAGCGGGACTAGCGGGACCGGGGAGCTGTTTTTT.

This clone was counted once. This rearrangement joins TRBV19 to TRBJ1-6; no firm D call. The V gene's germline CDR1 is LNHDA and CDR2 SQIVND (reference sequence). This CDR3 is built from 16 residues. V lost 3 bases and J 0 bases, leaving 9 bases between the germline ends. The DNA of the CDR3 is TGTGCCAGTAGTATCGGCGGGAGCTCCTATAATTCACCCCTCCACTTT. Translation: CASSIGGSSYNSPLHF.

The CDR3: CSAGRTDTQYF. The CDR3 DNA reads as TGCAGTGCGGGAAGGACAGATACGCAGTATTTT. The V and J genes are TRBV20-1 and TRBJ2-3; D not resolved. Germline loops: CDR1 DFQATT, CDR2 SNEGSKA (reference sequence). The CDR3 is made up of 11 amino acids. Trimming removed 6 bases from V and 3 bases from J, with 7 bases in between.

The chain uses TRBV6-1 and TRBJ2-7; TRBD1 aligns across 7 bases. Germline CDR1 and CDR2: MNHNS and SASEGT. V lost 1 base to trimming and J lost 0 bases; unmatched junction nucleotides: 3. This CDR3 spans 15 amino acids. CDR3 nucleotide sequence: TGTGCCAGCAGTGAAGGGACAGGCTTCTCCTACGAGCAGTACTTC. It yields the protein CASSEGTGFSYEQYF.